Each of the 24 T cell receptor beta chains below was sequenced from the same sample in a study of CD8+ T cells in alopecia areata. As for treatment: oral pan-JAK inhibitor, 5-10 mg twice daily. RNA was isolated and reverse transcribed to cDNA, the sequencing template. The table came from immunoSEQ multiplex PCR; TCRdb's copy has only in-frame clones and leaves some out. The sample lists approximately 200,000 clones; about 60% were seen once. Sequencing was performed on CD4+ T cells sorted from blood, taken at week 4, from a patient treated with tofacitinib. Every receptor here comes from a human donor with alopecia areata.

The chain couples TRBV29-1 to TRBJ1-2; D not resolved. Germline values: CDR1 SQVTM, CDR2 ANQGSEA. The CDR3 spans 14 residues. Trimming removed 0 bases at V and 6 bases at J, with 14 bases between. CDR3 bases: TGCAGCGTTGAAGAACCGAGGACGAGAGATGGCTACACCTTC. This translates into CSVEEPRTRDGYTF.

This chain joins TRBV5-6 and TRBJ1-1; 7 bases match TRBD1. V lost 0 bases to trimming and J lost 4 bases; unmatched junction nucleotides: 3. The CDR3 runs 14 residues. Looked up from germline, CDR1 is SGHDT and CDR2 is YYEEEE. The CDR3 loop is CASSLEGASTEAFF. The CDR3 coding sequence is TGTGCCAGCAGCTTGGAGGGGGCAAGCACTGAAGCTTTCTTT. Full variable domain (outside the CDR3, taken from reference TRBV5-6 and TRBJ1-1): DAGVTQSPTHLIKTRGQQVTLRCSPKSGHDTVSWYQQALGQGPQFIFQYYEEEERQRGNFPDRFSGHQFPNYSSELNVNALLLGDSALYLCASSLEGASTEAFFGQGTRLTVV.

The rearrangement links TRBV11-2 to TRBJ1-2; weak D call: TRBD1 (6 bases). From germline, CDR1 is SGHAT and CDR2 FQNNGV. The V gene lost 5 bases and the J gene lost 8 bases, with 15 bases spanning the gap. The CDR3 contains 13 residues. The CDR3 region is CASSPQAGVGYTF. The CDR3 bases are TGTGCCAGCAGCCCTCAAGCAGGGGTCGGCTACACCTTC.

The chain carries TRBV2 and TRBJ2-5; D gene uncertain. Trimming shortened V by 6 bases and J by 1 base, and 9 bases separated the two germline ends. Germline CDR1 is SNHLY and CDR2 is FYNNEI. CDR3 length equals 13 residues. The CDR3 spells CASSAAFQETQYF. CDR3 coding DNA: TGTGCCAGCAGCGCGGCCTTCCAAGAGACCCAGTACTTC.

The genes are TRBV27 and TRBJ1-2; 8 bases match TRBD1. Germline V lookup: CDR1 MNHEY, CDR2 SMNVEV (reference sequence). The CDR3 is 15 amino acids. With 4 bases clipped from V and 5 bases from J, the junction kept 9 bases outside the gene matches. This CDR3 is CASSSLGQGFYGYTF. The CDR3 region has the DNA TGTGCCAGCAGTTCCCTCGGACAGGGCTTTTATGGCTACACCTTC.

This sequence joins TRBV28 and TRBJ1-2, with 7 bases matching TRBD1. Germline loops: CDR1 MDHEN, CDR2 SYDVKM. The CDR3 runs 14 residues. After removal of 7 bases from V and 4 bases from J, the junction contained 9 bases not matched to a gene. The DNA of the CDR3 is TGTGCCAGCACCCTGGGACAGCTATTCTATGGCTACACCTTC. The encoded protein is CASTLGQLFYGYTF.

This chain uses TRBV4-3 with TRBJ2-5, with 9 bases that match TRBD2. This CDR3 contains 18 residues. The V segment lost 0 bases and the J segment 5 bases; nucleotides outside the gene matches: 13. Germline lookup yields CDR1 LGHNA and CDR2 YSLEER. The CDR3 here is CASSQDISGGGAHETQYF. DNA for the CDR3: TGCGCCAGCAGCCAAGATATCTCTGGCGGGGGGGCTCACGAGACCCAGTACTTC.

The V and J genes are TRBV5-4 and TRBJ2-6; 8 bases are a match to TRBD1. The V gene's germline CDR1 is SGHNT and CDR2 YYREEE (reference sequence). After removal of 2 bases from V and 4 bases from J, the junction contained 5 bases not matched to a gene. This CDR3 region has 16 residues. CDR3 region: CASSFQGARGANVLTF. CDR3 nucleotide sequence: TGTGCCAGCAGCTTCCAGGGGGCGCGAGGGGCCAACGTCCTGACTTTC.

The chain joins TRBV4-1 to TRBJ1-2, with D uncertain. Per the germline V gene, CDR1 is MGHRA and CDR2 is YSYEKL. The CDR3 consists of 13 residues. V gave up 0 bases and J gave up 8 bases, with 10 bases separating them. The CDR3 DNA reads TGCGCCAGCAGCCAAGAAGGGATTAAGGGCTACACCTTC. It specifies CASSQEGIKGYTF.

This clone is a singleton in its sample. V usage is TRBV29-1 and J usage is TRBJ2-5; 9 nucleotides align to TRBD2. The CDR3 is made up of 15 amino acids. The V segment lost 4 bases and the J segment 6 bases; nucleotides outside the gene matches: 12. The germline gives CDR1 SQVTM, CDR2 ANQGSEA. The DNA of the CDR3 is TGCAGCGTTGTTGGAGCTAGCGGGGATCGGAAGACCCAGTACTTC. It encodes CSVVGASGDRKTQYF.

The chain couples TRBV5-1 to TRBJ2-2; TRBD1 aligns across 8 bases. Germline V gives CDR1 SGHRS, CDR2 YFSETQ. Trimming took 4 bases from V and 1 from J; bases not matched to a gene: 9. This CDR3 is built from 17 residues. This CDR3 is CASSTGTGDLNTGELFF. Written as DNA, the CDR3 is TGCGCCAGCAGCACCGGGACAGGTGACTTGAACACCGGGGAGCTGTTTTTT.

The chain combines TRBV9 with TRBJ2-1; possibly TRBD1 for D (6 bases). CDR3 length: 14 amino acids. Germline CDR1 and CDR2: SGDLS and YYNGEE. The germline V and J ends were trimmed by 2 bases and 10 bases, with 16 bases remaining between them. CDR3 region: CASSVDTGIREQFF. CDR3 DNA: TGTGCCAGCAGCGTGGACACAGGGATCAGGGAGCAGTTCTTC.

The genes are TRBV9 and TRBJ1-1; tentative D call: TRBD1 (6 bases). From germline, CDR1 is SGDLS and CDR2 YYNGEE. The CDR3 is 14 amino acids. Trimming stripped 4 bases from V and 1 base from J, with 11 bases between. CDR3 DNA sequence: TGTGCCAGCAGCCCCCGGACAGCGAACACTGAAGCTTTCTTT. Translating gives CASSPRTANTEAFF.

V and J are TRBV30 and TRBJ2-7; 7 nucleotides agree with TRBD1. The CDR3 runs 14 residues. V trimming: 3 bases; J trimming: 3 bases; junction bases outside the gene matches: 8. Germline CDR1 reads GTSNPN; CDR2 reads SVGIG (reference sequence). CDR3 DNA sequence: TGTGCCTGGAGGACGGTGAGGGGGCACTACGAGCAGTACTTC. Encoded protein: CAWRTVRGHYEQYF.

This chain links TRBV5-4 with TRBJ2-3, with D maybe TRBD2 (6 bases). Per germline, CDR1 SGHNT and CDR2 YYREEE (reference sequence). CDR3 length: 16 residues. V lost 4 bases to trimming and J lost 6 bases, with 21 bases between them. The CDR3 loop is CASSKEGSGRLDTQYF. The CDR3 DNA follows: TGTGCCAGCAGCAAGGAGGGGTCAGGGAGATTGGATACGCAGTATTTT.

The chain combines TRBV4-1 with TRBJ2-1; 9 nucleotides align to TRBD1. CDR3 length equals 17 residues. Trimming took 2 bases from V and 2 from J; bases not matched to a gene: 7. Looked up from germline, CDR1 is MGHRA and CDR2 is YSYEKL. CDR3 region: CASSQTPGTGTYNEQFF. For the CDR3, the DNA is TGCGCCAGCAGCCAAACCCCAGGGACAGGGACCTACAATGAGCAGTTCTTC.

J is TRBJ2-2 and V is TRBV5-1; a weak D match, TRBD2 (6 bases). V was clipped by 2 bases and J by 5 bases, with 13 bases between them. The CDR3 runs to 15 residues. Germline CDR1 and CDR2: SGHRS and YFSETQ. The CDR3 sequence: CASSFGLARTGELFF. As DNA, the CDR3 is TGCGCCAGCAGCTTCGGGCTAGCGAGGACCGGGGAGCTGTTTTTT.

V is TRBV29-1 and J is TRBJ1-1; D is unresolved. Germline-derived CDR1 and CDR2 are SQVTM and ANQGSEA. Deletions cut 4 bases from V and 1 base from J, with 13 bases between. This CDR3 contains 14 residues. CDR3 DNA sequence: TGCAGCGTTGGAGTAGCAGCCGGGAACACTGAAGCTTTCTTT. Translation gives CSVGVAAGNTEAFF.

The chain links TRBV7-2 to TRBJ1-4, with no clear D. The ends were cut back, 5 bases at V and 11 bases at J, with 21 bases in the middle. The CDR3 is 15 amino acids. The germline V gene has CDR1 SGHTA and CDR2 FQGNSA. The CDR3 DNA follows: TGTGCCAGCAGCCCGATAGGCCCCGGTGGTTTGAAACTGTTTTTT. Translating gives CASSPIGPGGLKLFF.

This sequence joins TRBV5-1 and TRBJ2-7; D might be TRBD1 or TRBD2, each matching 5 bases. The CDR3 runs 13 residues. V lost 2 bases, J lost 6 bases, and 12 bases lay in between. Germline V gene lookup returns CDR1 SGHRS and CDR2 YFSETQ. CDR3 nucleotides: TGCGCCAGCAGCTTCGGACTCCAGGGCGAGCAGTACTTC. Protein product: CASSFGLQGEQYF.

This rearrangement joins TRBV27 to TRBJ2-7; D is possibly TRBD1 (5 bases). V was trimmed by 4 bases and J by 2 bases, leaving 18 bases between them. CDR3 length equals 16 residues. The V gene's germline CDR1 is MNHEY and CDR2 SMNVEV (reference sequence). The CDR3 DNA reads as TGTGCCAGCAGTTATTTTAGGGGCTTGGCGCCCTACGAGCAGTACTTC. This sequence encodes CASSYFRGLAPYEQYF.

This chain uses TRBV30 with TRBJ1-2; 8 nucleotides agree with TRBD1. This CDR3 comprises 15 residues. With V trimmed by 2 bases and J by 7 bases, 12 bases remained unmatched. Germline V gene lookup returns CDR1 GTSNPN and CDR2 SVGIG (reference sequence). As DNA, the CDR3 is TGTGCCTGGAGTTACCAACACAGGGGGTTAAGTGGCTACACCTTC. Translation gives CAWSYQHRGLSGYTF. Complete variable domain (other parts from reference TRBV30 and TRBJ1-2): SQTIHQWPATLVQPVGSPLSLECTVEGTSNPNLYWYRQAAGRGLQLLFYSVGIGQISSEVPQNLSASRPQDRQFILSSKKLLLSDSGFYLCAWSYQHRGLSGYTFGSGTRLTVV.

A few counts support this clone. The V gene is TRBV28, the J gene TRBJ1-6, with D possibly being TRBD1 (5 bases). The CDR3 extends over 15 amino acids. Per germline, CDR1 MDHEN and CDR2 SYDVKM. V gave up 6 bases and J gave up 8 bases, with 17 bases separating them. CDR3 coding DNA: TGTGCCAGCAGAGACCGGCTGGGGGTAGATTCACCCCTCCACTTT. Protein: CASRDRLGVDSPLHF.

The J gene is TRBJ1-5, the V gene TRBV29-1; 10 bases line up with TRBD1. J lost 4 bases, V lost 4 bases, and 7 bases had no gene match. Germline V gene lookup returns CDR1 SQVTM and CDR2 ANQGSEA. The CDR3 runs 15 residues. The CDR3 DNA is TGCAGCGTTGCGAGTGGGGGACAGGGGAATCAGCCCCAGCATTTT. It specifies CSVASGGQGNQPQHF. Full variable domain (missing parts from reference TRBV29-1 and TRBJ1-5): SAVISQKPSRDICQRGTSLTIQCQVDSQVTMMFWYRQQPGQSLTLIATANQGSEATYESGFVIDKFPISRPNLTFSTLTVSNMSPEDSSIYLCSVASGGQGNQPQHFGDGTRLSIL.